The T cell receptor beta chain under discussion was sequenced for a study of blood T cell repertoires in COVID-19. Clones were sequenced by immunoSEQ multiplex PCR, and TCRdb holds only the in-frame ones, with some missing. The sample has 100,000 to 150,000 clones; around 82% are singletons. The length of the CDR3 is 13 residues. Germline values: CDR1 SGHTA, CDR2 FQGNSA. Trimming took off 4 bases at V and 2 bases at J, with 8 bases between the two ends. The receptor comes from a young woman who had recovered from COVID-19. The sequenced material came from peripheral blood. This rearrangement joins TRBV7-2 to TRBJ1-2; D ambiguous. CDR3 bases: TGTGCCAGCAGCTCACAGACGAACTATGGCTACACCTTC. Protein product: CASSSQTNYGYTF.